The TCR beta chain described here comes from a study of cytomegalovirus exposure and HLA in healthy donors. Findings and limits, study-wide: TCR beta V segments were, for the most part, productive about 87% or about 30% of the time in an earlier analysis. Information on immune exposure was restricted to one variable (CMV serostatus).

From germline, CDR1 is LNHNV and CDR2 YYDKDF (reference sequence). Trimming removed 5 bases from V and 10 bases from J, with 14 bases in between. This CDR3 spans 12 amino acids. Note on this clone: The antigen remains unidentified.

In the PCR, 60 Vbeta and 13 Jbeta primers were used. The repertoire was sequenced with immunoSEQ multiplex PCR; TCRdb's copy has only in-frame clones and lacks some. Among fewer than 150,000 clones listed, 65% to 85% were seen once. Sequencing input: PBMCs. The chain joins TRBV15 to TRBJ1-1, with a tentative D call TRBD1 (6 bases). The sequence was collected from a male donor in good health and CMV-seronegative. CDR3 region: CATSLQGPGAFF. For the CDR3, the DNA is TGTGCCACCAGCCTACAGGGACCCGGAGCTTTCTTT.